The clone carrying this T cell receptor beta chain showed up many times. Its antigen remains unknown. With V trimmed by 1 base and J by 4 bases, 5 bases remained unmatched. The CDR3 has 15 residues. Attachment of unique molecular identifiers to individual cDNA molecules was performed in the library. Each CDR3 protein gets one entry after TCRdb re-called the RACE reads with MiXCR. The sample has just under 350,000 distinct CDR3 sequences, approximately 6.3% seen once. This specimen belongs to a study of human T cells and chemical hapten exposure. Findings and caveats of the study: Expanded TCR sets contained significantly more large CDR3 similarity clusters than controls.

This sample's time point: patch test 1, 2 weeks after DPC sensitization. Specified treatment: therapeutic diphenylcyclopropenone sensitization with weekly scalp DPC. The specimen comprised whole blood, sampled in connection with sensitization to the hapten diphenylcyclopropenone (DPC). The chain combines TRBV12-3 or TRBV12-4 with TRBJ2-3; TRBD1 matches at 7 bases. The sequence was collected from a woman in her late teens or twenties with alopecia areata. Some clones in this sample may be carry-over from other donors' samples. The CDR3 region is CASSLDGQAADTQYF. The CDR3 DNA reads TGTGCCAGCAGTTTAGACGGACAGGCCGCAGATACGCAGTATTTT.